This record covers a single T cell receptor (beta chain). Sequencing was performed with immunoSEQ multiplex PCR; in TCRdb, only in-frame clones are kept and a portion is missing. The table lists about 110,000 clones, approximately 88% of them singletons. These data are taken from a study of blood T cell repertoires in COVID-19. Trimming stripped 1 base from V and 1 base from J, with 7 bases between. Germline lookup yields CDR1 MNHEY and CDR2 SMNVEV (reference sequence). The CDR3 is 14 amino acids. Sequenced: peripheral blood. This receptor was obtained from a man aged 45 to 65 with active or convalescent COVID-19. The chain couples TRBV27 to TRBJ1-1; D remains unclear. This CDR3 reads CASSLLSGNTEAFF. The DNA of the CDR3 is TGTGCCAGCAGTTTATTGTCAGGGAACACTGAAGCTTTCTTT.